This T cell receptor beta chain emerged from a study of blood T cell repertoires in COVID-19. Original handling: Researchers report that nucleated cell counts were estimated from reference gene primer amplification. Sequenced by immunoSEQ multiplex PCR; TCRdb stores in-frame clones only, minus some. D and trimming were read from the DNA, whereas the V and J calls and clone size are those reported in that table. The sample carries 120,000 to 150,000 clones, over 80% recorded once. Per the germline V gene, CDR1 is MGHRA and CDR2 is YSYEKL. The CDR3 contains 18 residues. V dropped 0 bases and J dropped 8 bases, with 22 bases sitting between them.

The receptor was isolated from a man aged 30 to 45 with COVID-19, enrolled during active disease. Specimen: peripheral blood. V gene TRBV4-1 combines with J gene TRBJ2-2; a possible D gene is TRBD2 (6 bases). The DNA for the CDR3 is TGCGCCAGCAGCCAAGATCGGGGGACCCAGGGCCTTGGGGGGGAGCTGTTTTTT. Its protein is CASSQDRGTQGLGGELFF.